The 25 T cell receptor beta chains presented below share a single source sample, sequenced in a study of shared clonotypes between healthy human individuals. Sequencing used immunoSEQ multiplex PCR; TCRdb keeps in-frame clones, though not all of them. The repertoire includes 2 million to 2.5 million clones, about 94% of them detected once, and around 0.13% sits in the top ten. The sequencing input was naive CD4+ T cells sorted from blood. Subset here: CD45RA+ positively selected. These receptors were obtained from a man aged 18 to 29 in good health.

The chain uses TRBV27 and TRBJ1-2; 7 nucleotides align to TRBD1. This CDR3 contains 13 residues. V dropped 6 bases and J dropped 7; count of bases not matched to a gene: 8. Germline CDR1 and CDR2: MNHEY and SMNVEV (reference sequence). CDR3 sequence reads: CASRNDRAGGYTF. DNA for the CDR3: TGTGCCAGCAGGAACGACAGGGCAGGTGGCTACACCTTC.

This chain uses TRBV30 with TRBJ1-2; D remains ambiguous. Germline CDR1 and CDR2: GTSNPN and SVGIG (reference sequence). The CDR3 runs 14 residues. The V end lost 4 bases, the J end lost 0 bases, and 12 bases lay between the germline ends. The CDR3 reads CAWTASVANYGYTF. The CDR3 bases are TGTGCCTGGACCGCCTCCGTCGCTAACTATGGCTACACCTTC.

This clone was seen more than once but under ten times. The sample contains more than one DNA sequence encoding this CDR3. The rearrangement joins TRBV7-2 to TRBJ2-5, with D perhaps TRBD2 (5 bases). The V end was cut by 4 bases, the J end by 5 bases, with 5 bases between. Germline V gene lookup returns CDR1 SGHTA and CDR2 FQGNSA. The CDR3 covers 11 residues. CDR3 region: CASSSGETQYF. The CDR3 DNA sequence: TGTGCCAGCAGCTCGGGGGAGACCCAGTACTTC.

J is TRBJ2-3 and V is TRBV30; D might be TRBD2 (6 bases). The CDR3 extends over 18 amino acids. V was cut by 0 bases and J by 0 bases, with 19 bases left in between. CDR1 and CDR2 from the germline V gene are GTSNPN and SVGIG (reference sequence). CDR3 in amino acids: CAWSVTLLRDSSTDTQYF. As DNA, the CDR3 is TGTGCCTGGAGTGTAACCCTTCTCCGGGACTCCAGCACAGATACGCAGTATTTT.

The chain recombines TRBV2 with TRBJ2-1, with D tentatively TRBD1 (6 bases). V was trimmed by 6 bases and J by 6 bases, leaving 12 bases between them. CDR3 length: 13 residues. Germline V gene data show CDR1 as SNHLY and CDR2 as FYNNEI. CDR3 DNA sequence: TGTGCCAGCAGCGGACAGAATCCCAATGAGCAGTTCTTC. The encoded protein is CASSGQNPNEQFF.

Only one count was recorded for this clone. The gene calls are TRBV4-1 and TRBJ1-5; the D gene is possibly TRBD1 (5 bases). CDR1 is MGHRA and CDR2 is YSYEKL in the germline V gene. The ends were cut back, 5 bases at V and 4 bases at J, with 12 bases in the middle. The CDR3 runs to 14 residues. CDR3 protein: CASSSGGGNQPQHF. The DNA for the CDR3 is TGCGCCAGCAGCAGCGGGGGGGGGAATCAGCCCCAGCATTTT.

The chain links TRBV4-1 to TRBJ1-4, with D unresolved. The ends were cut back, 4 bases at V and 5 bases at J, with 17 bases in the middle. CDR3 length equals 16 residues. CDR1 and CDR2 from the germline V gene are MGHRA and YSYEKL. The CDR3 here is CASSLTTGLRNEKLFF. Here the CDR3 DNA reads TGCGCCAGCAGCCTAACCACCGGACTGAGGAATGAAAAACTGTTTTTT.

The chain carries TRBV5-1 and TRBJ1-1, with D maybe TRBD1 (5 bases). Germline loops: CDR1 SGHRS, CDR2 YFSETQ. The CDR3 totals 14 residues. The V end lost 5 bases, the J end lost 4 bases, and 15 bases lay between the germline ends. CDR3 in amino acids: CASSLMGEGTEAFF. The CDR3 region has the DNA TGCGCCAGCAGTTTGATGGGGGAGGGCACTGAAGCTTTCTTT. The full variable domain, rest sourced from reference TRBV5-1 and TRBJ1-1, is KAGVTQTPRYLIKTRGQQVTLSCSPISGHRSVSWYQQTPGQGLQFLFEYFSETQRNKGNFPGRFSGRQFSNSRSEMNVSTLELGDSALYLCASSLMGEGTEAFFGQGTRLTVV.

The chain carries TRBV29-1 and TRBJ2-3; perhaps D is TRBD1 or TRBD2 (6 bases each). The germline gives CDR1 SQVTM, CDR2 ANQGSEA. This CDR3 has 15 amino acids. The V end lost 6 bases, the J end lost 5 bases, and 21 bases lay between the germline ends. This CDR3 reads CSVTPSQGGIDTQYF. The DNA for the CDR3 is TGCAGCGTGACCCCCTCACAGGGAGGTATAGATACGCAGTATTTT.

V and J are TRBV4-3 and TRBJ2-7; a possible D gene is TRBD2 (7 bases). Trimming took off 4 bases at V and 4 bases at J, with 23 bases between the two ends. CDR1 is LGHNA and CDR2 is YSLEER in the germline V gene. This CDR3 spans 17 amino acids. The CDR3 spells CASSPTLGGARQYEQYF. As DNA, the CDR3 is TGCGCCAGCAGCCCCACCTTGGGGGGGGCCCGACAATACGAGCAGTACTTC.

This clone was seen a single time. The chain carries TRBV28 and TRBJ1-2; 8 bases are a match to TRBD1. Germline CDR1 MDHEN, CDR2 SYDVKM. The CDR3 runs 16 residues. Trimming took 4 bases from V and 6 from J; bases not matched to a gene: 13. CDR3 DNA: TGTGCCAGCAGTTCCTCGAGTGGCAGGGGGCGGCATGGCTACACCTTC. Residues: CASSSSSGRGRHGYTF.

V gene TRBV6-5 combines with J gene TRBJ1-2; unclear D gene. CDR1 and CDR2 from the germline V gene are MNHEY and SVGAGI. With 4 bases removed from V and 8 bases from J, the gap between germline ends came to 11 bases. The length of the CDR3 is 12 residues. This CDR3 reads CASSLEGWGYTF. The CDR3 DNA follows: TGTGCCAGCAGTTTGGAGGGTTGGGGCTACACCTTC.

The V and J genes are TRBV2 and TRBJ1-3, with TRBD1 matching 8 bases. The V segment lost 5 bases and the J segment 0 bases; nucleotides outside the gene matches: 18. This CDR3 is built from 20 residues. The V gene's germline CDR1 is SNHLY and CDR2 FYNNEI. The CDR3 DNA follows: TGTGCCAGCAGTCTTACAAGGGGCCCGGGACAGGCCGGCTCTGGAAACACCATATATTTT. Its translation is CASSLTRGPGQAGSGNTIYF.

The J gene is TRBJ2-3, the V gene TRBV30; 10 bases map to TRBD2. J was trimmed by 0 bases and V by 4 bases; bases with no gene match: 4. The CDR3 loop spans 15 amino acids. Germline CDR1 and CDR2: GTSNPN and SVGIG (reference sequence). The CDR3 reads CAWNSGGPSTDTQYF. In nucleotides, the CDR3 is TGTGCCTGGAATAGCGGGGGGCCGAGCACAGATACGCAGTATTTT.

V gene TRBV4-1 combines with J gene TRBJ1-4; TRBD1 aligns across 7 bases. V was pared by 4 bases and J by 11 bases, with 4 bases of the junction left unmatched. In germline, CDR1 is MGHRA, CDR2 YSYEKL. The CDR3 has 12 amino acids. CDR3 nucleotide sequence: TGCGCCAGCAGCCGCCTACAGGGGAAACTGTTTTTT. Translated: CASSRLQGKLFF.

This clone has only one observation. This chain connects TRBV11-2 to TRBJ2-4; D might be TRBD1 (6 bases). The CDR3 loop spans 15 amino acids. Germline CDR1 reads SGHAT; CDR2 reads FQNNGV. V was shortened by 0 bases and J by 9 bases, with 15 bases between the two germline ends. CDR3 protein: CASSLDVATGIIQYF. The CDR3, as DNA: TGTGCCAGCAGCTTAGATGTCGCTACAGGGATCATTCAGTACTTC. Supplemented by reference TRBV11-2 and TRBJ2-4, the full variable domain reads EAGVAQSPRYKIIEKRQSVAFWCNPISGHATLYWYQQILGQGPKLLIQFQNNGVVDDSQLPKDRFSAERLKGVDSTLKIQPAKLEDSAVYLCASSLDVATGIIQYFGAGTRLSVL.

J is TRBJ1-1 and V is TRBV5-4, with 12 bases identical to TRBD1. J was trimmed by 1 base and V by 4 bases; bases with no gene match: 8. Looked up from germline, CDR1 is SGHNT and CDR2 is YYREEE (reference sequence). The CDR3 has 17 amino acids. Written as DNA, the CDR3 is TGTGCCAGCAGCAGGCCGGGACAGGGGGCTGGGAACACTGAAGCTTTCTTT. Residues: CASSRPGQGAGNTEAFF.

This chain links TRBV2 with TRBJ2-7; no clear D. The CDR3 is made up of 12 amino acids. Germline-derived CDR1 and CDR2 are SNHLY and FYNNEI. Trimming took 11 bases from V and 2 from J, leaving 13 bases between them. The CDR3 nucleotides read TGTGCCGCGAGCGACGGAACCTACGAGCAGTACTTC. Its protein product is CAASDGTYEQYF.

The genes are TRBV29-1 and TRBJ1-1; D is perhaps TRBD1 (6 bases). CDR3 size: 14 residues. With 2 bases removed from V and 8 bases from J, the gap between germline ends came to 18 bases. In germline, CDR1 is SQVTM, CDR2 ANQGSEA. For the CDR3, the DNA is TGCAGCGTTGAATGGGCGGGCAGGGGACCCGAAGCTTTCTTT. Its translation is CSVEWAGRGPEAFF.

This chain connects TRBV5-1 to TRBJ2-2; D unclear. Germline lookup yields CDR1 SGHRS and CDR2 YFSETQ. This CDR3 comprises 14 residues. V lost 0 bases and J lost 6, with 9 bases in between. The CDR3 reads CASSLAELPGELFF. In nucleotides, the CDR3 is TGCGCCAGCAGCTTGGCCGAGTTACCCGGGGAGCTGTTTTTT.

The chain employs TRBV6-5 and TRBJ2-7, with 8 bases identical to TRBD1. The germline V gene has CDR1 MNHEY and CDR2 SVGAGI. Trimming at V came to 2 bases and at J to 3 bases, leaving 6 bases not matched to a gene. The length of the CDR3 is 15 residues. The CDR3, as DNA: TGTGCCAGCAGTTACCCTGTTGGACAGGGCTACGAGCAGTACTTC. It codes for CASSYPVGQGYEQYF.

CDR3 DNA: TGTGCCTGGAGCGATAGGGGGCATGGCTACACCTTC. It is translated as CAWSDRGHGYTF. The chain carries TRBV30 and TRBJ1-2; 7 bases map to TRBD1. V trimming: 3 bases; J trimming: 6 bases; junction bases outside the gene matches: 4. This CDR3 spans 12 amino acids. Germline V CDR1 and CDR2: GTSNPN, SVGIG (reference sequence).

The V and J genes are TRBV5-5 and TRBJ1-6; no reliable D call. This CDR3 comprises 15 residues. V was clipped by 0 bases and J by 0 bases, with 4 bases between them. Germline CDR1 SGHKS, CDR2 YYEKEE (reference sequence). The CDR3 loop reads CASSLGHSYNSPLHF. The CDR3 bases are TGTGCCAGCAGCTTGGGCCACTCCTATAATTCACCCCTCCACTTT.

The V and J genes are TRBV27 and TRBJ2-2, with a weak D call TRBD2 (5 bases). The CDR3 spans 16 residues. Germline CDR1 is MNHEY and CDR2 is SMNVEV (reference sequence). The V gene lost 5 bases and the J gene lost 3 bases, with 16 bases spanning the gap. CDR3 in amino acids: CASSPRGGRDTGELFF. The CDR3 nucleotides are TGTGCCAGCAGTCCCCGAGGAGGCCGGGACACCGGGGAGCTGTTTTTT.

The chain couples TRBV2 to TRBJ1-2, with 7 bases identical to TRBD1. Germline lookup yields CDR1 SNHLY and CDR2 FYNNEI. With 6 bases clipped from V and 5 bases from J, the junction kept 9 bases outside the gene matches. This CDR3 is built from 14 residues. As DNA, the CDR3 is TGTGCCAGCAGAAGCCGGGACAGCTCGTATGGCTACACCTTC. It encodes CASRSRDSSYGYTF.